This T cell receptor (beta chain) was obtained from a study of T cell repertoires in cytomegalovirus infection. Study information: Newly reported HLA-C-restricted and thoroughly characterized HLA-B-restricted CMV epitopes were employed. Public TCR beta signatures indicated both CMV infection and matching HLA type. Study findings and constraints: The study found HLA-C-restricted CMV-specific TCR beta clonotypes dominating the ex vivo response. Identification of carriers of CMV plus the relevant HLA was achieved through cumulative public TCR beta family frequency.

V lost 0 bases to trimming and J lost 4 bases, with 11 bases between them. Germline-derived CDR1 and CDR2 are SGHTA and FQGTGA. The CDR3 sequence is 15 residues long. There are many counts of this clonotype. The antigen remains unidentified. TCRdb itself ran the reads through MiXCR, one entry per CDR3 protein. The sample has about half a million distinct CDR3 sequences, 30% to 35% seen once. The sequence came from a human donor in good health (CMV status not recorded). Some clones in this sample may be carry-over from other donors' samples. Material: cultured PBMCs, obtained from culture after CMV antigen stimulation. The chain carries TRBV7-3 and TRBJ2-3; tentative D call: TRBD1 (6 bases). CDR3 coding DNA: TGTGCCAGCAGCTTAACGGGGGCGAGGGCAGATACGCAGTATTTT. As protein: CASSLTGARADTQYF.